This T cell receptor (beta chain) was sequenced for a study of cytomegalovirus exposure and HLA in healthy donors. The study's findings and limits: Reportedly, diagnosis of cytomegalovirus status by the classifier showed high specificity and sensitivity. Compared with the roughly 700-donor mean, an Asian-associated ancestry cluster reportedly had fewer N-insertions, according to a later analysis. One variant, a missense change in DCLRE1C, was linked in a later analysis to TCR beta V- and J-gene trimming.

The CDR3 contains 15 residues. CDR1 SGHDT and CDR2 YYEEEE come from the germline V gene. V was cut by 2 bases and J by 0 bases, with 9 bases left in between. This clone was detected only a few times. What it recognizes is unknown. It was with 60 Vbeta and 13 Jbeta primers that the PCR ran. The method was immunoSEQ multiplex PCR; TCRdb's version includes in-frame clones alone and lacks a portion of them. The table includes roughly 170,000 clones, 65% to 75% detected once. The sample taken for sequencing was PBMCs. The chain employs TRBV5-6 and TRBJ2-1; tentatively, D is TRBD2 (5 bases). This receptor was taken from a girl under 18 in good health and CMV-seronegative. The CDR3 sequence is CASSLRESSYNEQFF. The DNA for the CDR3 is TGTGCCAGCAGCTTAAGGGAGAGCTCCTACAATGAGCAGTTCTTC.